Sequencing of this T cell receptor (beta chain) was carried out in a study of CD8 T cells in Susac syndrome. An amount of RNA that ranged from roughly 0.45 to 1 ug was reverse transcribed with random hexamers. A multiplex approach, immunoSEQ multiplex PCR, amplified TCR beta CDR3 across 54 Vbeta and 13 Jbeta. One entry per CDR3 protein, called by TCRdb with MiXCR from the immunoSEQ multiplex PCR reads. Of some 300,000 distinct CDR3 sequences listed, 80% to 90% are singletons. Germline CDR1 reads MNHEY; CDR2 reads SMNVEV (reference sequence). The CDR3 covers 11 residues. V was pared by 4 bases and J by 7 bases, with 7 bases between.

The rearrangement links TRBV27 to TRBJ2-5; no clear D gene. This receptor was taken from a human donor with multiple sclerosis. Material for sequencing was CD8+ T cells from PBMCs. The DNA of the CDR3 is TGTGCCAGCAGTTCCGGCGTGACCCAGTACTTC. It is translated as CASSSGVTQYF.